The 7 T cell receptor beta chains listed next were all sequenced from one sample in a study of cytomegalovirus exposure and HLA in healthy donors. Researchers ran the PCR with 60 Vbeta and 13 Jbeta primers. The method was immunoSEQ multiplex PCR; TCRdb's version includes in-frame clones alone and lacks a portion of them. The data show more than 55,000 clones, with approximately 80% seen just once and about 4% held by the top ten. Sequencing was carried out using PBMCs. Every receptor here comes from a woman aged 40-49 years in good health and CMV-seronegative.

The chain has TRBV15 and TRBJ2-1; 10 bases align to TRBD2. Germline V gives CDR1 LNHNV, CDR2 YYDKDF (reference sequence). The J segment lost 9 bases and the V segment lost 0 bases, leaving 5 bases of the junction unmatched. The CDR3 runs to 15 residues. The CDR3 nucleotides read TGTGCCACCAGCAGAGATCACGTAGCGGGAGGTGAGCAGTTCTTC. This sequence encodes CATSRDHVAGGEQFF.

The CDR3 bases are TGTGCCAGCAGCCCCAGGCTAGCGGGAGGAAACGAGCAGTACTTC. Translation gives CASSPRLAGGNEQYF. V gene TRBV9 combines with J gene TRBJ2-7; TRBD2 agrees at 11 bases. Losses at the gene ends were 4 bases for V and 5 bases for J; bases not matched to a gene: 8. This CDR3 has 15 amino acids. Germline loops: CDR1 SGDLS, CDR2 YYNGEE. The whole variable domain, filled in from reference TRBV9 and TRBJ2-7, reads DSGVTQTPKHLITATGQRVTLRCSPRSGDLSVYWYQQSLDQGLQFLIQYYNGEERAKGNILERFSAQQFPDLHSELNLSSLELGDSALYFCASSPRLAGGNEQYFGPGTRLTVT.

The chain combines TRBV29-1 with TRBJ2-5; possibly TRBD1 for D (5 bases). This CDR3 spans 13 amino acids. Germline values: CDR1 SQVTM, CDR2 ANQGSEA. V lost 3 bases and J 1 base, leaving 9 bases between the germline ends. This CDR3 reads CSVDSGIQETQYF. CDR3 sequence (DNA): TGCAGCGTTGATTCAGGGATCCAAGAGACCCAGTACTTC.

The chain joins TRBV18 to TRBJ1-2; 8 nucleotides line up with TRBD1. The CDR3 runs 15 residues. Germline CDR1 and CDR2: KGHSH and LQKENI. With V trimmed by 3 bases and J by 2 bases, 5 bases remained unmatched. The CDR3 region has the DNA TGTGCCAGCTCACCGACAGGGGATCAAAACTATGGCTACACCTTC. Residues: CASSPTGDQNYGYTF.

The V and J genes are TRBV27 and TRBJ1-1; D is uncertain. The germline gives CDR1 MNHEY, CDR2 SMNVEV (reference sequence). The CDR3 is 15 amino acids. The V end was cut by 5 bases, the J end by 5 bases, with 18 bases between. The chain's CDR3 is CASSITPLVSTEAFF. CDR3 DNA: TGTGCCAGCAGTATAACCCCGTTAGTGAGTACTGAAGCTTTCTTT.

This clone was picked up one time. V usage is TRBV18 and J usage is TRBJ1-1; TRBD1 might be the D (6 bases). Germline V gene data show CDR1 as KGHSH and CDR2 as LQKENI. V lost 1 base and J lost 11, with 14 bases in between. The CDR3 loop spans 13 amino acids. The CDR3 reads CASSPRAQGAAFF. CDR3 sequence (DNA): TGTGCCAGCTCACCACGGGCACAGGGAGCGGCTTTCTTT. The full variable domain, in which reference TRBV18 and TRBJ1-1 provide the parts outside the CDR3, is NAGVMQNPRHLVRRRGQEARLRCSPMKGHSHVYWYRQLPEEGLKFMVYLQKENIIDESGMPKERFSAEFPKEGPSILRIQQVVRGDSAAYFCASSPRAQGAAFFGQGTRLTVV.

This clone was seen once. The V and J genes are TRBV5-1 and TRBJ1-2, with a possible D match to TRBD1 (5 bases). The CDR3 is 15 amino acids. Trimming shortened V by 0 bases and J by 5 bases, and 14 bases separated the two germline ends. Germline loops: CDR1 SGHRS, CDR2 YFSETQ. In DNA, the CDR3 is TGCGCCAGCAGCTTGGAAGGGCAGACAGATTATGGCTACACCTTC. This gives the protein CASSLEGQTDYGYTF.